This TCR beta chain was recorded in a study of T cells in localized non-small cell lung cancer. Generated by immunoSEQ multiplex PCR, the TCRdb table keeps only in-frame clones and is missing some. This sample has 90,000 to 95,000 clones; roughly 89% occur once, and the top ten carry roughly 15%. CDR3 size: 15 residues. V was trimmed by 4 bases and J by 1 base, leaving 13 bases between them. This TCR came from a man aged 35 to 69 with stage I squamous cell lung carcinoma. The rearrangement links TRBV23-1 to TRBJ1-1, with unresolved D. TRBV23-1 is treated as an ORF (open reading frame) with a function not yet certain. The sample here was peripheral blood, taken before any cancer treatment. CDR3 in DNA: TGCGCCAGCAGTCCCCTTAGGGCCTCGAACACTGAAGCTTTCTTT. Translation gives CASSPLRASNTEAFF.